The rows below give T cell receptor beta chains drawn from one sample of a study of blood T cell repertoires in COVID-19. Produced via immunoSEQ multiplex PCR; TCRdb's table is partial and in-frame only. The sample holds 220,000 or so clones, 86% seen once. Material: peripheral blood. The receptors here all came from a woman between 50 and 59 years old with COVID-19, enrolled during active disease. The CDR3 runs from the conserved cysteine through the conserved F or W. D genes are given only for firm matches. A row's size may be missing; if present it is once, few, many or a size class.

TRBJ2-1,TRBV5-1,TRBD1,few,CASFDRAPFNEQFF,TGCGCCAGCTTCGACAGGGCCCCTTTCAATGAGCAGTTCTTC
TRBJ1-2,TRBV11-3,.,.,CASSPKRQANYGYTF,TGTGCCAGCAGCCCAAAGAGACAGGCAAACTATGGCTACACCTTC
TRBJ1-3,TRBV6-5,TRBD1,.,CASSFNRGQTGNTIYF,TGTGCCAGCAGTTTTAACAGGGGCCAAACTGGAAACACCATATATTTT
TRBJ2-2,TRBV19,.,.,CASSIRGHDTGELFF,TGTGCCAGTAGTATACGGGGTCACGACACCGGGGAGCTGTTTTTT
TRBJ1-5,TRBV2,.,.,CASKRTDNQPQHF,TGTGCCAGCAAGAGGACAGACAATCAGCCCCAGCATTTT
TRBJ2-5,TRBV7-2,TRBD1,.,CASSLGGLQYQETQYF,TGTGCCAGCAGCCTAGGGGGCTTACAGTACCAAGAGACCCAGTACTTC
TRBJ1-1,TRBV3-1/TRBV3-2,.,.,CASSQGGEVRRKAFF,TGTGCCAGCAGCCAAGGGGGGGAGGTCCGGAGGAAGGCTTTCTTT
TRBJ2-6,TRBV28,.,.,CATTWLQELSGANVLTF,TGTGCCACCACTTGGTTACAGGAACTCTCTGGGGCCAACGTCCTGACTTTC
TRBJ1-5,TRBV3-1/TRBV3-2,.,.,CASSPSIAAAQHF,TGTGCCAGCAGCCCCTCCATTGCGGCGGCCCAGCATTTT
TRBJ1-4,TRBV20-1,.,.,CSAGGREKLFF,TGCAGTGCTGGCGGCCGTGAAAAACTGTTTTTT
TRBJ2-5,TRBV18,.,.,CASSPPARETQYF,TGTGCCAGCTCACCACCAGCCCGGGAGACCCAGTACTTC
TRBJ1-2,TRBV28,.,few,CASSYRVKGGYGYTF,TGTGCCAGCAGTTACCGGGTCAAAGGGGGCTATGGCTACACCTTC
TRBJ2-7,TRBV10-1,.,.,CASSESQGLQGYEQYF,TGCGCCAGCAGTGAGTCTCAGGGACTCCAAGGGTACGAGCAGTACTTC
TRBJ2-2,TRBV27,.,.,CASSPSQGSGELFF,TGTGCCAGCAGTCCCTCACAGGGATCTGGGGAGCTGTTTTTT
TRBJ2-2,TRBV24-1,TRBD1,once,CATSDRDRGLDGELFF,TGTGCCACCAGTGATCGGGACAGGGGGCTCGACGGGGAGCTGTTTTTT
TRBJ1-2,TRBV5-1,.,.,CASSLGGGTHTF,TGCGCCAGCAGCTTGGGGGGGGGAACCCACACCTTC
TRBJ1-1,TRBV7-8,.,.,CASSSRELNTEAFF,TGTGCCAGCAGCTCTAGGGAGCTGAACACTGAAGCTTTCTTT
TRBJ2-7,TRBV5-1,.,.,CASSLGGLDEQYF,TGCGCCAGCAGCTTGGGAGGGTTGGACGAGCAGTACTTC
TRBJ2-3,TRBV5-1,.,.,CASSLGGTDTQYF,TGCGCCAGCAGCTTGGGAGGCACAGATACGCAGTATTTT
TRBJ1-1,TRBV3-1/TRBV3-2,.,.,CASSQVPISPGQSF,TGTGCCAGCAGCCAAGTCCCAATCTCCCCCGGACAGTCTTTT
TRBJ2-5,TRBV12-3/TRBV12-4,TRBD1,.,CASSSTGRETQYF,TGTGCCAGCAGTTCGACAGGGAGAGAGACCCAGTACTTC
TRBJ2-2,TRBV7-2,.,.,CASSLSPGTGELFF,TGTGCCAGCAGCTTATCCCCGGGGACCGGGGAGCTGTTTTTT
TRBJ1-1,TRBV21-1,.,.,CASVPGQGGHNEAFF,TGTGCCAGCGTACCGGGACAGGGTGGACATAATGAAGCTTTTTTT
TRBJ2-7,TRBV18,.,.,CASSPPLPDIFEQYF,TGTGCCAGCTCACCACCTCTCCCGGACATCTTTGAGCAGTACTTC
TRBJ2-3,TRBV7-3,.,.,CASSPTGQFTDTQYF,TGTGCCAGCAGCCCCACAGGACAGTTCACAGATACGCAGTATTTT
TRBJ1-5,TRBV9,TRBD1,.,CASSAQGGNQPQHF,TGTGCCAGCAGCGCACAGGGGGGCAATCAGCCCCAGCATTTT
TRBJ2-3,TRBV14,TRBD1,.,CATRNRGTDTQYF,TGTGCCACCCGAAACAGGGGGACAGATACGCAGTATTTT
TRBJ2-3,TRBV4-1,TRBD1,.,CASSPPTGEDTQYF,TGCGCCAGCAGCCCGCCGACAGGGGAGGATACGCAGTATTTT
TRBJ2-5,TRBV10-1,.,.,CASSEAGVETQYF,TGCGCCAGCAGTGAGGCCGGGGTGGAGACCCAGTACTTC
TRBJ2-2,TRBV7-3,TRBD2,.,CASTSRTSVTNTGELFF,TGTGCCAGCACCTCAAGGACTAGCGTGACGAACACCGGGGAGCTGTTTTTT
TRBJ1-1,TRBV19,.,.,CASTPGGADLNTEAFF,TGTGCCAGTACCCCCGGGGGGGCAGATTTGAACACTGAAGCTTTCTTT
TRBJ1-1,TRBV10-3,.,.,CAISEGRDKAFF,TGTGCCATCAGTGAGGGACGGGACAAGGCTTTCTTT
TRBJ2-4,TRBV28,.,.,CASSLRGKRAKNIQYF,TGTGCCAGCAGTTTAAGGGGGAAGAGAGCCAAAAACATTCAGTACTTC
TRBJ2-1,TRBV11-2,.,.,CASSLGPGISYNEQFF,TGTGCCAGCAGCTTAGGTCCGGGAATCTCCTACAATGAGCAGTTCTTC
TRBJ2-5,TRBV28,TRBD2,.,CASSITSGGETQYF,TGTGCCAGCAGTATTACTAGCGGGGGAGAGACCCAGTACTTC
TRBJ1-5,TRBV28,.,many,CASSLRGNNQPQHF,TGTGCCAGCAGTTTAAGGGGGAACAATCAGCCCCAGCATTTT
TRBJ1-1,TRBV2,.,.,CASSVVNTEAFF,TGTGCCAGCAGTGTCGTTAACACTGAAGCTTTCTTT
TRBJ1-2,TRBV10-3,.,.,CAISDRGNYGYTF,TGTGCCATCAGTGATAGGGGTAACTATGGCTACACCTTC
TRBJ1-1,TRBV10-3,.,.,CAISEVGGTEAFF,TGTGCCATCAGTGAGGTGGGGGGGACTGAAGCTTTCTTT
TRBJ2-7,TRBV4-3,TRBD1,.,CASSPRTGAYEQYF,TGCGCCAGCAGCCCCCGGACAGGAGCCTACGAGCAGTACTTC
TRBJ2-1,TRBV20-1,.,once,CSASEGGSYNEQFF,TGCAGTGCTAGTGAAGGGGGATCCTACAATGAGCAGTTCTTC
TRBJ1-1,TRBV6-5,.,.,CATKSAGTNTEAFF,TGTGCCACCAAATCAGCGGGAACGAACACTGAAGCTTTCTTT
TRBJ2-1,TRBV6-2/TRBV6-3,.,once,CASSYNTGPRGNEQFF,TGTGCCAGCAGTTACAATACAGGGCCTCGTGGGAATGAGCAGTTCTTC
TRBJ2-3,TRBV19,TRBD2,.,CASSISGGAVGTDTQYF,TGTGCCAGTAGTATAAGCGGGGGGGCAGTAGGCACAGATACGCAGTATTTT
TRBJ1-4,TRBV5-1,TRBD1,.,CASSPGTGREKLFF,TGCGCCAGCAGCCCTGGGACAGGGAGGGAAAAACTGTTTTTT
TRBJ1-1,TRBV28,.,.,CASSYTQGKGEAFF,TGTGCCAGCAGTTACACTCAGGGGAAGGGTGAAGCTTTCTTT
TRBJ2-2,TRBV2,TRBD2,.,CASSAGGPDTGELFF,TGTGCCAGCAGTGCGGGGGGGCCTGACACCGGGGAGCTGTTTTTT
TRBJ1-2,TRBV7-8,TRBD1,.,CASSLAQGESGYTF,TGTGCCAGCAGCTTAGCACAGGGGGAAAGTGGCTACACCTTC
TRBJ2-5,TRBV9,TRBD1,.,CASSVTGGTQETQYF,TGTGCCAGCAGCGTGACAGGGGGGACTCAAGAGACCCAGTACTTC
TRBJ1-6,TRBV5-5,.,.,CASSFPSYNSPLHF,TGTGCCAGCAGCTTCCCTTCCTATAATTCACCCCTCCACTTT
TRBJ1-6,TRBV14,TRBD1,.,CASSRLGQGSGSPLHF,TGTGCCAGCAGCCGACTGGGACAGGGGTCAGGTTCACCCCTCCACTTT